This T cell receptor (beta chain) was captured in a study of cytomegalovirus exposure and HLA in healthy donors. Overall study: Unique TCR beta sequences numbering some 120 million came from approximately 180 million T cells in an earlier analysis.

Primers included in the PCR were 60 Vbeta and 13 Jbeta primers. Generated by immunoSEQ multiplex PCR, the TCRdb table keeps only in-frame clones and is missing some. The sample carries 70,000 to 95,000 clones, around 79% recorded once. As regards this clone: Its antigen is not known.

Broader study findings: A later analysis reportedly found fewer N-insertions in an Asian-associated ancestry cluster than the roughly 670-donor mean.

The sequenced material came from PBMCs. This sequence originates from a man aged 40-50 years in good health and CMV-seronegative.

The CDR3 loop is CASSPLSTYTEKLFF. The CDR3 region has the DNA TGCGCCAGCAGCCCCCTCTCGACATATACGGAAAAACTGTTTTTT. The V and J genes are TRBV5-1 and TRBJ1-4; D is uncertain. The CDR3 spans 15 residues. V lost 4 bases and J lost 8, with 18 bases in between. The germline V gene encodes CDR1 SGHRS and CDR2 YFSETQ.